This T cell receptor (beta chain) was retrieved from a study of blood T cells in healthy people across ages. Notes on this clonotype: The antigen remains undetermined.

Trimming cost V 2 bases and J 5 bases; bases outside gene matches: 3. The germline CDR1 and CDR2 sequences are MGHDK and SYGVNS. This CDR3 has 14 residues. A second PCR of 7 to 11 cycles used a sample-barcoded 5' primer and a J-beta primer mix. One entry per CDR3 protein results from TCRdb running MiXCR on the 5' RACE reads. The sample lists roughly 1,800,000 distinct CDR3 sequences, about 49% occurring once. Study findings and constraints: Per million T cells, TCR beta diversity dropped about linearly as age rose.

The genes are TRBV25-1 and TRBJ2-3; 8 nucleotides match TRBD1. This clonotype was sampled from a woman aged 40 to 50 in good health. Material: blood. This CDR3 is CASSEATGGDTQYF. CDR3 sequence (DNA): TGTGCCAGCAGTGAAGCTACAGGGGGAGATACGCAGTATTTT.